A selection of T cell receptor beta chains follows, all from one sample in a study of T cells in Graves' hyperthyroidism and ophthalmopathy. MiXCR was run by TCRdb on the multiplex PCR reads, yielding one entry per CDR3 protein. The profile shows a few hundred thousand distinct CDR3 sequences, 18% of them singletons. The sequenced material came from blood. These receptors originate from a man in his forties with Graves' hyperthyroidism. Both conserved end residues are trimmed from each CDR3. Each record gives: V gene, J gene, D gene, CDR3 protein. The D gene is left open where the match is weak.

v_gene: TRBV30
j_gene: TRBJ1-3
d_gene: NA
CDR3aa: AWSVPGASGNTIY

v_gene: TRBV5-1
j_gene: TRBJ2-5
d_gene: NA
CDR3aa: ASSLHASQETQY

v_gene: TRBV7-6
j_gene: TRBJ1-6
d_gene: NA
CDR3aa: ASSRGGANSPLH

v_gene: TRBV20-1
j_gene: TRBJ2-7
d_gene: TRBD2
CDR3aa: SARGTSGGTYEQY

v_gene: TRBV2
j_gene: TRBJ2-1
d_gene: NA
CDR3aa: ASSEAPGIEQF

v_gene: TRBV7-9
j_gene: TRBJ2-3
d_gene: TRBD2
CDR3aa: ASSLGRGDLTDTQY

v_gene: TRBV14
j_gene: TRBJ2-7
d_gene: NA
CDR3aa: ASSQFVYEQY

v_gene: TRBV28
j_gene: TRBJ2-7
d_gene: NA
CDR3aa: ASSLRPGSEQY

v_gene: TRBV6-1
j_gene: TRBJ1-6
d_gene: TRBD1
CDR3aa: ASRRGFNSPLH

v_gene: TRBV7-9
j_gene: TRBJ2-5
d_gene: NA
CDR3aa: ASSQTGRETQY

v_gene: TRBV18
j_gene: TRBJ1-5
d_gene: TRBD1
CDR3aa: ASSPTGEFSNQPQH

v_gene: TRBV20-1
j_gene: TRBJ2-7
d_gene: NA
CDR3aa: SGRGVSSYEQY

v_gene: TRBV27
j_gene: TRBJ2-7
d_gene: TRBD1
CDR3aa: ASSLSGTDFYEQY

v_gene: TRBV5-4
j_gene: TRBJ2-5
d_gene: NA
CDR3aa: ASSLVPGAEETQY

v_gene: TRBV5-5
j_gene: TRBJ1-1
d_gene: NA
CDR3aa: ASSFSGTGTAEAF

v_gene: TRBV7-9
j_gene: TRBJ2-1
d_gene: NA
CDR3aa: ASSSSRASSSYNEQF

v_gene: TRBV20-1
j_gene: TRBJ1-1
d_gene: NA
CDR3aa: SAPGVSLNTEAF

v_gene: TRBV29-1
j_gene: TRBJ2-6
d_gene: NA
CDR3aa: SVASPGANVLT

v_gene: TRBV20-1
j_gene: TRBJ1-1
d_gene: TRBD1
CDR3aa: SATGGLVSAF

v_gene: TRBV24-1
j_gene: TRBJ2-5
d_gene: NA
CDR3aa: ATSDPKKGETQY

v_gene: TRBV2
j_gene: TRBJ2-7
d_gene: NA
CDR3aa: ASNPKAYEQY

v_gene: TRBV6-2/TRBV6-3
j_gene: TRBJ2-5
d_gene: NA
CDR3aa: ASSYSRKETQY

v_gene: TRBV18
j_gene: TRBJ2-1
d_gene: NA
CDR3aa: ASSLPRAMSYNEQF

v_gene: TRBV2
j_gene: TRBJ2-1
d_gene: NA
CDR3aa: ASSPSANEQF

v_gene: TRBV6-1
j_gene: TRBJ2-7
d_gene: TRBD1
CDR3aa: ASRSARNRGQQY

v_gene: TRBV4-3
j_gene: TRBJ2-7
d_gene: TRBD1
CDR3aa: ASSQDWGQGYEQY

v_gene: TRBV7-9
j_gene: TRBJ2-7
d_gene: NA
CDR3aa: ASAQGRGDYEQY

v_gene: TRBV2
j_gene: TRBJ2-2
d_gene: NA
CDR3aa: ASSRTQNTGELF

v_gene: TRBV7-3
j_gene: TRBJ1-4
d_gene: TRBD1
CDR3aa: ASSSRDRDCEKLF

v_gene: TRBV7-3
j_gene: TRBJ2-1
d_gene: NA
CDR3aa: ASSIEGVGESYNEQF